This T cell receptor (beta chain) was profiled in a study of CD8 T cells in Susac syndrome. TEMRA cells were FACS-enriched, with CD8+ and CD4+ T cells isolated negatively. The CDR3 sequence is 13 residues long. The V end was cut by 6 bases, the J end by 1 base, with 7 bases between. The germline V gene has CDR1 MNHEY and CDR2 SMNVEV (reference sequence). Whole-study results and caveats: Only a relatively small number of individuals were included in the TCR sequencing and HLA analysis.

RNA totalling roughly 0.45 to 1 ug underwent reverse transcription with random hexamers. TCRdb processed the immunoSEQ multiplex PCR reads anew with MiXCR; each CDR3 protein has one entry. The data contain 73,000 or so distinct CDR3 sequences, over 85% of them singletons. About this clonotype: Its antigen is not known.

The TCR was taken from a human donor with multiple sclerosis. Material: CD8+ T cells from PBMCs. This rearrangement joins TRBV27 to TRBJ1-5; D is possibly TRBD1 (6 bases). The CDR3 loop reads CASSTGSNQPQHF. The CDR3 DNA reads TGTGCCAGCAGCACAGGGAGCAATCAGCCCCAGCATTTT.